A selection of T cell receptor beta chains follows, all from one sample in a study of long-term antiretroviral therapy in people with HIV. Profiling relied on immunoSEQ multiplex PCR, and the TCRdb table lists in-frame clones only, not all of them. The sample records about 19,000 clones, less than 85% being singletons. Here the sequenced sample was unsorted PBMCs, taken 0.5 years before starting antiretroviral therapy. These receptors were collected from a woman between 45 and 60 years old with HIV. Both conserved end residues are part of each CDR3. D genes are given only for firm matches. Some rows mark clone size as missing; the rest say once, few, many or name a class of expanded clone.

v_call	d_call	j_call	clone_size	cdr3_aa	cdr3_nt
TRBV13	NA	TRBJ1-1	NA	CASSLGGSAEAFF	TGTGCCAGCAGCTTAGGGGGATCGGCTGAAGCTTTCTTT
TRBV11-2	NA	TRBJ2-7	NA	CASSLVVYEQYF	TGTGCCAGCAGCTTAGTGGTCTACGAGCAGTACTTC
TRBV15	TRBD2	TRBJ2-7	NA	CATTGERGADEQYF	TGTGCCACCACGGGGGAGCGGGGGGCCGACGAGCAGTACTTC
TRBV12-5	NA	TRBJ1-5	NA	CASGLPGASQPQHF	TGTGCTAGTGGCCTGCCGGGGGCAAGTCAGCCCCAGCATTTT
TRBV10-2	TRBD1	TRBJ2-2	NA	CASSRTGNFNGELFF	TGCGCCAGCAGTAGGACAGGAAATTTTAACGGGGAGCTGTTTTTT
TRBV6-1	NA	TRBJ2-3	NA	CASRWGGEDTQYF	TGTGCCAGCAGATGGGGGGGCGAAGATACGCAGTATTTT
TRBV7-9	NA	TRBJ1-2	once	CASSLSPSANYGYTF	TGTGCCAGCAGCTTATCCCCGAGTGCTAACTATGGCTACACCTTC
TRBV6-5	TRBD1	TRBJ2-4	NA	CASREPSWDRNIQYF	TGTGCCAGCAGGGAACCTTCCTGGGACAGAAACATTCAGTACTTC
TRBV6-5	NA	TRBJ1-3	NA	CASSFGRSSGNTIYF	TGTGCCAGCAGCTTTGGACGGAGCTCTGGAAACACCATATATTTT
TRBV6-5	NA	TRBJ1-2	few	CASAVAGSNYGYTF	TGTGCCAGCGCTGTGGCGGGGAGTAACTATGGCTACACCTTC
TRBV30	TRBD1	TRBJ2-7	NA	CAWRNRQGVTGEQYF	TGTGCCTGGAGAAACAGACAGGGGGTAACGGGCGAGCAGTACTTC
TRBV7-2	TRBD2	TRBJ2-1	NA	CASSLLGLAGGNEQFF	TGTGCCAGCAGCTTACTTGGACTAGCGGGGGGGAATGAGCAGTTCTTC
TRBV28	NA	TRBJ2-7	NA	CASSLGDSSYEQYF	TGTGCCAGCAGTTTAGGGGACTCCTCCTACGAGCAGTACTTC
TRBV10-3	TRBD1	TRBJ1-3	once	CAISIGDRGRNTIYF	TGTGCCATCAGTATAGGGGACAGGGGTCGAAACACCATATATTTT
TRBV27	NA	TRBJ1-2	NA	CASSRTGDINYGYTF	TGTGCCAGCAGTCGGACGGGGGATATAAACTATGGCTACACCTTC
TRBV11-3	TRBD2	TRBJ2-3	NA	CASSHSGGYGTQYF	TGTGCCAGCAGCCATAGCGGGGGGTATGGTACGCAGTATTTT
TRBV5-3	NA	TRBJ1-5	once	CARSLVVHASDQPQHF	TGTGCCAGAAGCTTGGTGGTTCATGCCTCCGATCAGCCCCAGCATTTT
TRBV5-1	NA	TRBJ2-3	NA	CASSLDGADTQYF	TGCGCCAGCAGCTTGGATGGGGCAGATACGCAGTATTTT
TRBV5-6	TRBD1	TRBJ2-3	NA	CASSSDRGLTDTQYF	TGTGCCAGCAGCTCGGACAGGGGGCTAACAGATACGCAGTATTTT
TRBV25-1	NA	TRBJ1-2	NA	CASRSQEEYYTF	TGTGCCAGCAGGTCCCAGGAGGAGTATTACACCTTC
TRBV11-2	NA	TRBJ2-4	NA	CASSLVKNIQYF	TGTGCCAGCAGCTTAGTGAAAAACATTCAGTACTTC
TRBV7-9	NA	TRBJ1-1	once	CASSPSVGGENTEAFF	TGTGCCAGCAGCCCTTCGGTTGGGGGAGAAAACACTGAAGCTTTCTTT
TRBV10-2	NA	TRBJ1-1	NA	CASSPENTEAFF	TGCGCCAGCAGCCCTGAGAACACTGAAGCTTTCTTT
TRBV5-1	NA	TRBJ2-1	NA	CASSSRQLNRNNEQFF	TGCGCCAGCAGCTCAAGACAGCTCAACCGAAACAATGAGCAGTTCTTC
TRBV10-3	NA	TRBJ1-2	NA	CAISFSSDYGYTF	TGTGCCATCAGTTTCTCCAGTGACTATGGCTACACCTTC
TRBV19	TRBD1	TRBJ1-1	NA	CASSYDRGRTEAFF	TGTGCCAGTAGTTACGACAGGGGGCGAACTGAAGCTTTCTTT
TRBV6-4	NA	TRBJ1-1	once	CASSDGTEAFF	TGTGCCAGCAGTGACGGGACTGAAGCTTTCTTT
TRBV19	NA	TRBJ1-1	NA	CASSFRVGDTEAFF	TGTGCCAGTAGTTTCAGGGTTGGGGACACTGAAGCTTTCTTT
TRBV6-1	NA	TRBJ1-2	NA	CASSGGVRGRSGYTF	TGTGCCAGCAGCGGGGGGGTTCGGGGGCGGAGTGGCTACACCTTC
TRBV7-8	NA	TRBJ2-3	few	CASSFGTSTDTQYF	TGTGCCAGCAGCTTCGGGACTAGCACAGATACGCAGTATTTT
TRBV19	TRBD1	TRBJ2-2	NA	CASSQDRGIGELFF	TGTGCCAGTAGCCAGGACAGGGGAATCGGGGAGCTGTTTTTT
TRBV7-2	NA	TRBJ2-3	once	CASSLVRGALQGQYF	TGTGCCAGCAGCTTAGTACGGGGGGCGCTACAAGGGCAGTATTTT
TRBV29-1	TRBD2	TRBJ2-3	NA	CSVTSGGAYDTQYF	TGCAGCGTGACTAGCGGGGGGGCCTATGATACGCAGTATTTT
TRBV10-3	NA	TRBJ2-1	NA	CAISEYESDFPFF	TGTGCCATCAGTGAGTACGAGAGTGATTTTCCGTTCTTC
TRBV30	NA	TRBJ2-2	NA	CAWVPGQLVTGELFF	TGTGCCTGGGTGCCCGGACAGCTAGTAACCGGGGAGCTGTTTTTT
TRBV6-1	TRBD2	TRBJ2-1	few	CASRGTSGDPGQFF	TGTGCCAGCAGGGGGACTAGCGGGGATCCGGGGCAGTTCTTC
TRBV7-9	NA	TRBJ2-2	NA	CASSPPGHSNTGELFF	TGTGCCAGCAGCCCCCCGGGACACTCGAACACCGGGGAGCTGTTTTTT
TRBV30	TRBD1	TRBJ2-7	NA	CAWSGTGGGEQYF	TGTGCCTGGAGTGGGACAGGGGGCGGCGAGCAGTACTTC
TRBV30	NA	TRBJ1-1	NA	CACKGMNTEAFF	TGTGCCTGTAAGGGCATGAACACTGAAGCTTTCTTT
TRBV9	TRBD1	TRBJ2-7	NA	CASRPGQGAYEQYF	TGTGCCAGCAGACCGGGACAGGGGGCGTACGAGCAGTACTTC
TRBV2	NA	TRBJ2-1	NA	CASSDWYDDNEQFF	TGTGCCAGCAGCGATTGGTACGACGACAATGAGCAGTTCTTC
TRBV9	NA	TRBJ2-1	NA	CASSVDSYNEQFF	TGTGCCAGCAGCGTAGATAGCTACAATGAGCAGTTCTTC
TRBV11-2	NA	TRBJ2-1	NA	CASSLGGEDEQFF	TGTGCCAGCAGCTTAGGAGGAGAGGATGAGCAGTTCTTC
TRBV7-6	NA	TRBJ1-6	NA	CASSSGGSDSPLHF	TGTGCCAGCAGTTCTGGGGGTTCGGATTCACCCCTCCACTTT
TRBV14	TRBD2	TRBJ2-7	NA	CASSPRGPGRGEQYF	TGTGCCAGCAGCCCCCGTGGCCCCGGGCGGGGGGAGCAGTACTTC
TRBV6-1	NA	TRBJ1-6	NA	CATTVRNSPLHF	TGTGCCACCACCGTTAGAAATTCACCCCTCCACTTT
TRBV13	NA	TRBJ2-3	NA	CASSLGLASTDTQYF	TGTGCCAGCAGCTTAGGCCTAGCATCGACAGATACGCAGTATTTT
TRBV5-1	NA	TRBJ2-6	NA	CASSLGASGANVLTF	TGCGCCAGCAGCTTGGGGGCCTCTGGGGCCAACGTCCTGACTTTC
TRBV30	TRBD2	TRBJ2-3	once	CAWSDGTSGYTDTQYF	TGTGCCTGGAGCGACGGGACTAGCGGGTACACAGATACGCAGTATTTT
TRBV7-3	TRBD2	TRBJ2-3	NA	CASSSGGGPPDTQYF	TGTGCCAGCAGCTCCGGGGGGGGGCCCCCAGATACGCAGTATTTT
TRBV10-1	TRBD1	TRBJ2-2	NA	CASSRDREGTGELFF	TGCGCCAGCAGTAGGGACAGGGAAGGAACCGGGGAGCTGTTTTTT
TRBV7-2	NA	TRBJ2-2	NA	CASSLFFTGELFF	TGTGCCAGCAGCTTGTTTTTCACCGGGGAGCTGTTTTTT
TRBV10-3	NA	TRBJ2-1	NA	CAIRDSRLVNEQFF	TGTGCCATCAGGGACAGCCGGCTGGTGAATGAGCAGTTCTTC
TRBV11-2	TRBD2	TRBJ2-1	NA	CASSPTSGGAFLNEQFF	TGTGCCAGCAGCCCCACTAGCGGGGGGGCCTTTTTGAATGAGCAGTTCTTC
TRBV7-3	NA	TRBJ2-3	NA	CASSSAISGPTQYF	TGTGCCAGCAGCTCGGCGATTTCCGGGCCCACGCAGTATTTT
TRBV6-5	NA	TRBJ1-5	NA	CASRQGQGNQPQHF	TGTGCCAGCAGGCAGGGACAAGGCAATCAGCCCCAGCATTTT
TRBV5-1	NA	TRBJ1-4	NA	CASSLGGSGGNEKLFF	TGCGCCAGCAGCTTGGGGGGTTCGGGAGGTAATGAAAAACTGTTTTTT
TRBV28	NA	TRBJ2-1	NA	CASSLPAGDEQFF	TGTGCCAGCAGTTTACCGGCAGGGGATGAGCAGTTCTTC
TRBV30	TRBD1	TRBJ2-1	once	CAWTQDRGPYNEQFF	TGTGCCTGGACCCAAGACAGGGGTCCCTACAATGAGCAGTTCTTC
TRBV7-9	TRBD1	TRBJ1-1	NA	CASSPRQGASPQAEAFF	TGTGCCAGCAGCCCTCGCCAGGGGGCTTCGCCCCAGGCTGAAGCTTTCTTT